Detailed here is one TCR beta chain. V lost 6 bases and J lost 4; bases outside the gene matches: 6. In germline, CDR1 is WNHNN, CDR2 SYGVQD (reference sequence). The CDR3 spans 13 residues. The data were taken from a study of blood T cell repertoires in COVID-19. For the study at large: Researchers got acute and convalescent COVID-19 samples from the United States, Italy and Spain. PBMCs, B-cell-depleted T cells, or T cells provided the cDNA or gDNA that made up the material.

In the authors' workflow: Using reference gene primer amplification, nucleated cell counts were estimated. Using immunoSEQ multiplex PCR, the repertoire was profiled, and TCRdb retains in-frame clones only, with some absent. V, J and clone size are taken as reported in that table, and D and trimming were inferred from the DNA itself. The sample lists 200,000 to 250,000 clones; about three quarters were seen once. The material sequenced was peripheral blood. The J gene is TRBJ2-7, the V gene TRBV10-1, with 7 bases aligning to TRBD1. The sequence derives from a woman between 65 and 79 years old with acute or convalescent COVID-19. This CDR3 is CASSRTGRYEQYF. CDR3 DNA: TGCGCCAGCAGCAGGACAGGCCGGTACGAGCAGTACTTC.